This passage covers 22 T cell receptor beta chains from one sample sequenced in a study of Graves' ophthalmopathy and Graves' hyperthyroidism. RNA served as the template for amplifying TCR beta CDR3 regions. Second-round multiplex PCR came after a first-round RT-PCR that employed HTBI primers. One entry per CDR3 protein, called by TCRdb with MiXCR from the multiplex PCR reads. The repertoire holds around 1.1 million distinct CDR3 sequences, with about 36% as singletons. The sample comprised peripheral blood or thyroid tissue (not recorded which). The receptors derive from an adult man with Graves' hyperthyroidism.

This clonotype was observed many times. V and J are TRBV7-9 and TRBJ2-5, with 8 bases identical to TRBD1. V was clipped by 8 bases and J by 7 bases; unmatched bases: 12. CDR1 is SEHNR and CDR2 is FQNEAQ in the germline V gene (reference sequence). This CDR3 has 14 residues. CDR3 in DNA: TGTGCCAGCGACCGGACAGGGACACGATCGACCCAGTACTTC. Encoded protein: CASDRTGTRSTQYF.

The rearrangement joins TRBV5-1 to TRBJ1-3; weak D call: TRBD1 (6 bases). The germline gives CDR1 SGHRS, CDR2 YFSETQ. The CDR3 contains 15 residues. Between the trimmed V and J ends, which lost 4 bases and 1 base, there was a span of 12 bases. This CDR3 reads CASSQRGQSGNTIYF. The CDR3 DNA sequence: TGCGCCAGCAGCCAAAGAGGACAGTCTGGAAACACCATATATTTT.

J is TRBJ1-5 and V is TRBV12-3 or TRBV12-4; D is perhaps TRBD1 (5 bases). With 3 bases removed from V and 6 bases from J, the gap between germline ends came to 15 bases. The CDR3 length is 15 residues. DNA for the CDR3: TGTGCCAGCAGTTTCCGGGGCCGGGGCGGTCAGCCCCAGCATTTT. It yields the protein CASSFRGRGGQPQHF.

The rearrangement uses TRBV6-1 and TRBJ1-1, with D tentatively TRBD1 (6 bases). V was trimmed by 10 bases and J by 5 bases, leaving 20 bases between them. The germline V gene encodes CDR1 MNHNS and CDR2 SASEGT. The CDR3 is 14 amino acids. The chain's CDR3 is CATARIRGGTEAFF. CDR3 bases: TGTGCCACCGCCCGTATAAGGGGGGGGACTGAAGCTTTCTTT.

The V call is TRBV7-9, the J call TRBJ1-4, with D perhaps matching TRBD1 (6 bases). Germline lookup yields CDR1 SEHNR and CDR2 FQNEAQ (reference sequence). The CDR3 loop spans 15 amino acids. V was cut by 0 bases and J by 6 bases, with 11 bases left in between. The CDR3, as DNA: TGTGCCAGCAGCTTAGCGACAGGACCCTATGAAAAACTGTTTTTT. Amino acids: CASSLATGPYEKLFF.

This clonotype showed up many times. This sequence joins TRBV7-9 and TRBJ1-2; D might be TRBD1 (5 bases). There are 15 residues in the CDR3. V lost 1 base, J lost 5 bases, and 14 bases lay in between. The germline CDR1 and CDR2 sequences are SEHNR and FQNEAQ (reference sequence). CDR3 loop: CASSLDRDGPYGYTF. For the CDR3, the DNA is TGTGCCAGCAGCTTAGACCGGGACGGGCCGTATGGCTACACCTTC.

This clonotype was picked up many times. V usage is TRBV19 and J usage is TRBJ2-6; no definite D call. The germline V and J ends were trimmed by 9 bases and 2 bases, with 14 bases remaining between them. The CDR3 is 15 residues long. In germline, CDR1 is LNHDA, CDR2 SQIVND (reference sequence). This CDR3 is CASLAPATGANVLTF. The CDR3 DNA sequence: TGTGCCAGCCTCGCCCCGGCAACTGGGGCCAACGTCCTGACTTTC.

In its sample, this clonotype was seen many times. CDR3 DNA sequence: TGCAGTGCTAGAGTCAGGGGGAACACTGAAGCTTTCTTT. It specifies CSARVRGNTEAFF. This rearrangement joins TRBV20-1 to TRBJ1-1, with a possible D match to TRBD1 (6 bases). Germline-derived CDR1 and CDR2 are DFQATT and SNEGSKA (reference sequence). The CDR3 sequence is 13 residues long. V was pared by 1 base and J by 1 base, with 7 bases between.

This clonotype was counted at least ten times. The V gene is TRBV2, the J gene TRBJ1-5; D gene ambiguous. Trimming left V 3 bases short and J 5 bases short, with 11 bases between. CDR3 length: 14 amino acids. CDR1 SNHLY and CDR2 FYNNEI come from the germline V gene. The CDR3: CASSEPFTDQPQHF. For the CDR3, the DNA is TGTGCCAGCAGTGAGCCTTTCACAGATCAGCCCCAGCATTTT.

The chain couples TRBV5-1 to TRBJ1-6; 11 bases are shared with TRBD1. CDR1 is SGHRS, CDR2 YFSETQ, per germline. CDR3 length: 18 residues. J gave up 0 bases and V 2 bases, and 4 bases lay outside the gene matches. The CDR3 loop reads CASSFGQGASSYNSPLHF. In DNA, the CDR3 is TGCGCCAGCAGCTTCGGACAGGGGGCCAGCTCCTATAATTCACCCCTCCACTTT.

With regard to this clonotype: A much larger clone differs from this one at a single base, so this may be a read error. The V gene is TRBV29-1, the J gene TRBJ2-7; 8 bases are a match to TRBD2. Trimming at V came to 1 base and at J to 3 bases, leaving 5 bases not matched to a gene. The germline gives CDR1 SQVTM, CDR2 ANQGSEA. The CDR3 is 14 residues long. CDR3 nucleotide sequence: TGCAGCGTTGAAGCAGCGGGAGCGGTCTACGAGCAGTACTTC. It yields the protein CSVEAAGAVYEQYF.

This clonotype showed up just a few times. The rearrangement uses TRBV28 and TRBJ1-2; 10 nucleotides line up with TRBD1. Trimming took 6 bases from V and 4 from J; bases not matched to a gene: 14. CDR3 length: 17 amino acids. CDR1 MDHEN and CDR2 SYDVKM come from the germline V gene. The CDR3 loop reads CASSPRLTGGLGYGYTF. The CDR3 nucleotides read TGTGCCAGCAGCCCCCGGTTGACAGGGGGCTTGGGCTATGGCTACACCTTC.

The rearrangement uses TRBV15 and TRBJ1-2, with TRBD1 as a possible D gene (5 bases). The germline CDR1 and CDR2 sequences are LNHNV and YYDKDF (reference sequence). Deletions cut 0 bases from V and 7 bases from J, with 15 bases between. The CDR3 is made up of 15 amino acids. This CDR3 reads CATSRDEGPGGGYTF. CDR3 in DNA: TGTGCCACCAGCAGAGATGAGGGCCCGGGGGGTGGCTACACCTTC.

The chain employs TRBV29-1 and TRBJ1-5; D is possibly TRBD1 (5 bases). CDR1 is SQVTM and CDR2 is ANQGSEA in the germline V gene. Deletions cut 4 bases from V and 7 bases from J, with 20 bases between. This CDR3 is 15 amino acids long. The CDR3 reads CSVVTQVPGGQPQHF. The CDR3 DNA reads TGCAGCGTTGTTACACAGGTCCCGGGGGGACAGCCCCAGCATTTT.

As for this clonotype: Possible read error: a much larger clone is one base away. V and J are TRBV7-2 and TRBJ1-5; possible D gene TRBD1, 6 bases. With the DNA end fitting TRBJ2-3 better, the J assignment may be wrong. Germline V gene lookup returns CDR1 SGHTA and CDR2 FQGNSA. CDR3 length equals 13 residues. Here the CDR3 reads CASSLDRPQPQYF. The CDR3, as DNA: TGTGCCAGCAGCTTGGACAGACCACAGCCCCAGTATTTT.

This clonotype was found once. This rearrangement joins TRBV24-1 to TRBJ2-1; possibly TRBD2 for D (7 bases). Germline CDR1 is KGHDR and CDR2 is SFDVKD. Trimming cost V 9 bases and J 7 bases, with 15 bases left between them. CDR3 length equals 13 residues. As DNA, the CDR3 is TGTGCCACCGGGAGGGGGGGGATAAATGAGCAGTTCTTC. Its protein is CATGRGGINEQFF.

As DNA, the CDR3 is TGCAGTGCTAGAGATTTCGGGACAGGGGAAACCGGGGAGCTGTTTTTT. Protein: CSARDFGTGETGELFF. The chain couples TRBV20-1 to TRBJ2-2; 10 bases match TRBD1. This CDR3 region has 16 residues. Germline CDR1 reads DFQATT; CDR2 reads SNEGSKA (reference sequence). The ends lost 0 bases at V and 5 bases at J; junction bases unmatched: 6.

V and J are TRBV7-9 and TRBJ2-7, with D possibly matching TRBD2 (6 bases). The V end lost 6 bases, the J end lost 2 bases, and 17 bases lay between the germline ends. There are 15 residues in the CDR3. Germline loops: CDR1 SEHNR, CDR2 FQNEAQ (reference sequence). CDR3 sequence reads: CASSPSAGRTYEQYF. In DNA form, the CDR3 reads TGTGCCAGCAGTCCCTCGGCGGGGCGAACCTACGAGCAGTACTTC.

This clonotype was seen repeatedly, ten times or more. V and J are TRBV29-1 and TRBJ2-5, with 7 bases identical to TRBD2. The V segment lost 3 bases and the J segment 5 bases; nucleotides outside the gene matches: 12. The CDR3 consists of 15 residues. The germline V gene has CDR1 SQVTM and CDR2 ANQGSEA. In nucleotides, the CDR3 is TGCAGCGTTGATCCCGGTTGGGGGGGAAAGGAGACCCAGTACTTC. It encodes CSVDPGWGGKETQYF.

A note on this clonotype: A much larger clone differs by one base, so this may be a read error. This chain uses TRBV29-1 with TRBJ1-1; 9 bases agree with TRBD1. This CDR3 has 15 residues. CDR1 and CDR2 (germline): SQVTM, ANQGSEA. CDR3 nucleotide sequence: TGCAGTGCCACGATCGCCGGGACAGGGCGCACTGAAGCTTTCTTT. This gives the protein CSATIAGTGRTEAFF.

This clonotype was detected ten times or more. V gene TRBV7-7 combines with J gene TRBJ2-5, with a possible D match to TRBD2 (6 bases). The CDR3 contains 15 residues. Trimming cost V 2 bases and J 4 bases, with 14 bases left between them. Germline V gives CDR1 SSHAT, CDR2 FNYEAQ (reference sequence). This chain's CDR3 is CASSLFAGTAETQYF. CDR3 DNA: TGTGCCAGCAGCTTATTCGCGGGGACCGCAGAGACCCAGTACTTC.

The rearrangement uses TRBV20-1 and TRBJ1-5; D uncertain. Trimming removed 1 base at V and 11 bases at J, with 9 bases between. The CDR3 is 11 residues long. The germline V gene has CDR1 DFQATT and CDR2 SNEGSKA (reference sequence). Here the CDR3 DNA reads TGCAGTGCTAGAGCTTCCCAGTCCCAGCATTTT. It is translated as CSARASQSQHF.